This is a list of T cell receptor beta chains from one sample in a study of blood T cell repertoires in COVID-19. The table came from immunoSEQ multiplex PCR; TCRdb's copy has only in-frame clones and leaves some out. The sample records 210,000 or so clones, roughly 80% being singletons. The sequenced sample consisted of peripheral blood. The origin of the receptors is a human donor in a cohort sampled during active COVID-19. The CDR3 runs from the conserved cysteine through the conserved F or W. The order of the fields is CDR3 protein, CDR3 DNA, V gene, clone size, D gene, J gene. D genes are given only for firm matches. Only some rows state a clone size, as once, few, many or a class for expanded clones.

CDR3 protein: CASSLMDRVGYSPLHF; CDR3 DNA: TGTGCCAGCAGCTTAATGGACAGGGTTGGGTATTCACCCCTCCACTTT; V gene: TRBV7-8; clone size: few; D gene: TRBD1; J gene: TRBJ1-6
CDR3 protein: CAIKPGQKYNEQFF; CDR3 DNA: TGTGCCATCAAGCCGGGACAGAAGTACAATGAGCAGTTCTTC; V gene: TRBV10-3; clone size: NA; D gene: TRBD1; J gene: TRBJ2-1
CDR3 protein: CASSVGEGVGFLEQYF; CDR3 DNA: TGTGCCAGCAGCGTAGGAGAGGGGGTTGGATTTCTCGAGCAGTACTTC; V gene: TRBV9; clone size: NA; D gene: NA; J gene: TRBJ2-7
CDR3 protein: CASSTTGGAHGNTIYF; CDR3 DNA: TGTGCCAGCAGTACCACAGGGGGCGCGCATGGAAACACCATATATTTT; V gene: TRBV27; clone size: NA; D gene: TRBD1; J gene: TRBJ1-3
CDR3 protein: CASSTGSNYGYTF; CDR3 DNA: TGTGCCAGCAGTACAGGGTCCAACTATGGCTACACCTTC; V gene: TRBV28; clone size: NA; D gene: NA; J gene: TRBJ1-2
CDR3 protein: CASSPPGTGIPLVRSPLHF; CDR3 DNA: TGTGCCAGCAGTCCCCCCGGGACAGGGATTCCCCTGGTGCGGTCACCCCTCCACTTT; V gene: TRBV28; clone size: once; D gene: TRBD1; J gene: TRBJ1-6
CDR3 protein: CASSPSGNEQYF; CDR3 DNA: TGTGCCAGCAGCCCAAGCGGGAACGAGCAGTACTTC; V gene: TRBV5-5; clone size: few; D gene: TRBD2; J gene: TRBJ2-7
CDR3 protein: CATRPGGAGGGSPLHF; CDR3 DNA: TGTGCCACCAGGCCAGGGGGCGCAGGCGGGGGTTCACCCCTCCACTTT; V gene: TRBV15; clone size: NA; D gene: TRBD1; J gene: TRBJ1-6
CDR3 protein: CASSQEPTSGRASGEQYF; CDR3 DNA: TGTGCCAGCAGCCAAGAACCGACCAGCGGGAGGGCATCGGGTGAGCAGTACTTC; V gene: TRBV4-2; clone size: NA; D gene: TRBD2; J gene: TRBJ2-7
CDR3 protein: CASSSLAGVRHEQYF; CDR3 DNA: TGTGCCAGCAGTTCCCTAGCGGGAGTGAGGCACGAGCAGTACTTC; V gene: TRBV6-5; clone size: NA; D gene: TRBD2; J gene: TRBJ2-7
CDR3 protein: CASKPPTGTGGTQAGYTF; CDR3 DNA: TGTGCCAGTAAGCCCCCCACCGGGACAGGGGGTACGCAGGCTGGCTACACCTTC; V gene: TRBV19; clone size: NA; D gene: TRBD1; J gene: TRBJ1-2
CDR3 protein: CASSYSAVTKNIQYF; CDR3 DNA: TGTGCCAGCAGTTACTCGGCAGTTACCAAAAACATTCAGTACTTC; V gene: TRBV6-2/TRBV6-3; clone size: NA; D gene: NA; J gene: TRBJ2-4
CDR3 protein: CATGGVDYNEQFF; CDR3 DNA: TGTGCCACCGGGGGGGTTGACTACAATGAGCAGTTCTTC; V gene: TRBV24-1; clone size: NA; D gene: TRBD2; J gene: TRBJ2-1
CDR3 protein: CASSPRGVDEQYF; CDR3 DNA: TGTGCCAGCTCTCCAAGGGGTGTCGACGAGCAGTACTTC; V gene: TRBV18; clone size: NA; D gene: NA; J gene: TRBJ2-7
CDR3 protein: CASSQEGGTPYEQYF; CDR3 DNA: TGCGCCAGCAGCCAAGAGGGGGGGACCCCCTACGAGCAGTACTTC; V gene: TRBV4-3; clone size: NA; D gene: TRBD2; J gene: TRBJ2-7
CDR3 protein: CASSLGLAGAYEQYF; CDR3 DNA: TGTGCCAGCAGTTTAGGTCTAGCGGGAGCCTACGAGCAGTACTTC; V gene: TRBV27; clone size: NA; D gene: TRBD2; J gene: TRBJ2-7
CDR3 protein: CASSVIQGPSYNEQFF; CDR3 DNA: TGTGCCAGTAGCGTAATACAGGGCCCCTCCTACAATGAGCAGTTCTTC; V gene: TRBV19; clone size: few; D gene: NA; J gene: TRBJ2-1
CDR3 protein: CASSLGGTGDGEQYF; CDR3 DNA: TGCGCCAGCAGCTTGGGGGGGACAGGGGACGGCGAGCAGTACTTC; V gene: TRBV5-1; clone size: NA; D gene: TRBD1; J gene: TRBJ2-7
CDR3 protein: CASRYSGGAGKNIQYF; CDR3 DNA: TGTGCCAGCAGGTACTCAGGGGGCGCCGGCAAAAACATTCAGTACTTC; V gene: TRBV7-2; clone size: NA; D gene: TRBD1; J gene: TRBJ2-4
CDR3 protein: CASSFPGAQISYEQYF; CDR3 DNA: TGTGCCAGCAGTTTCCCAGGGGCTCAAATCTCCTACGAGCAGTACTTC; V gene: TRBV28; clone size: NA; D gene: NA; J gene: TRBJ2-7
CDR3 protein: CASSQSGMNTEAFF; CDR3 DNA: TGTGCCAGCAGCCAATCGGGGATGAACACTGAAGCTTTCTTT; V gene: TRBV6-2/TRBV6-3; clone size: NA; D gene: NA; J gene: TRBJ1-1
CDR3 protein: CASSLELAGGYEQYF; CDR3 DNA: TGTGCCAGCAGCCTCGAACTAGCGGGAGGGTACGAGCAGTACTTC; V gene: TRBV7-9; clone size: NA; D gene: TRBD2; J gene: TRBJ2-7
CDR3 protein: CASSYSNRGNEQFF; CDR3 DNA: TGTGCCAGCTCTTACTCGAATCGAGGCAATGAGCAGTTCTTC; V gene: TRBV25-1; clone size: once; D gene: NA; J gene: TRBJ2-1
CDR3 protein: CASSLASNMNTEAFF; CDR3 DNA: TGTGCCAGCAGCTTAGCGTCAAACATGAACACTGAAGCTTTCTTT; V gene: TRBV7-6; clone size: NA; D gene: NA; J gene: TRBJ1-1
CDR3 protein: CASSWGGKYNEQFF; CDR3 DNA: TGTGCCAGCAGCTGGGGCGGGAAATACAATGAGCAGTTCTTC; V gene: TRBV11-1; clone size: NA; D gene: NA; J gene: TRBJ2-1
CDR3 protein: CASSRTGGSYGYTF; CDR3 DNA: TGTGCCAGCAGCAGGACAGGGGGCAGCTATGGCTACACCTTC; V gene: TRBV6-5; clone size: once; D gene: TRBD1; J gene: TRBJ1-2
CDR3 protein: CASSSPSSSRNYGYTF; CDR3 DNA: TGTGCCAGCAGTTCTCCGTCCTCCTCTAGGAACTATGGCTACACCTTC; V gene: TRBV28; clone size: once; D gene: NA; J gene: TRBJ1-2
CDR3 protein: CASSSTGTGTYEQYF; CDR3 DNA: TGTGCCAGCAGTTCCACCGGGACAGGGACCTACGAGCAGTACTTC; V gene: TRBV28; clone size: NA; D gene: TRBD1; J gene: TRBJ2-7
CDR3 protein: CAISETELAGPQYF; CDR3 DNA: TGTGCCATCAGTGAGACCGAACTAGCGGGACCGCAGTACTTC; V gene: TRBV10-3; clone size: NA; D gene: TRBD2; J gene: TRBJ2-7
CDR3 protein: CAWSVLAGDTGELFF; CDR3 DNA: TGTGCCTGGAGTGTACTAGCGGGAGACACCGGGGAGCTGTTTTTT; V gene: TRBV30; clone size: once; D gene: TRBD2; J gene: TRBJ2-2
CDR3 protein: CAIKRGATRGNTEAFF; CDR3 DNA: TGTGCCATCAAACGGGGGGCCACCCGAGGGAACACTGAAGCTTTCTTT; V gene: TRBV10-3; clone size: once; D gene: NA; J gene: TRBJ1-1
CDR3 protein: CASSAGVGNTEAFF; CDR3 DNA: TGTGCCAGCAGCGCCGGGGTTGGGAACACTGAAGCTTTCTTT; V gene: TRBV9; clone size: once; D gene: NA; J gene: TRBJ1-1
CDR3 protein: CASSVGRGNQPQHF; CDR3 DNA: TGTGCCAGCAGCGTAGGGAGAGGGAATCAGCCCCAGCATTTT; V gene: TRBV9; clone size: once; D gene: NA; J gene: TRBJ1-5
CDR3 protein: CASSKEMPGDNPNTGELFF; CDR3 DNA: TGTGCCAGCAGCAAAGAGATGCCAGGGGACAACCCGAACACCGGGGAGCTGTTTTTT; V gene: TRBV21-1; clone size: NA; D gene: NA; J gene: TRBJ2-2
CDR3 protein: CASRGTATNYGYTF; CDR3 DNA: TGTGCCAGCAGGGGGACAGCTACTAACTATGGCTACACCTTC; V gene: TRBV28; clone size: NA; D gene: TRBD1; J gene: TRBJ1-2
CDR3 protein: CASSSGQAYNEQFF; CDR3 DNA: TGCGCCAGCAGCTCGGGACAGGCTTACAATGAGCAGTTCTTC; V gene: TRBV5-1; clone size: NA; D gene: TRBD1; J gene: TRBJ2-1
CDR3 protein: CASSFGGRYEQYF; CDR3 DNA: TGTGCCAGCAGCTTCGGGGGGAGGTACGAGCAGTACTTC; V gene: TRBV7-9; clone size: few; D gene: TRBD2; J gene: TRBJ2-7
CDR3 protein: CASSAGGGGSGHEQYF; CDR3 DNA: TGTGCCAGCAGCGCCGGTGGTGGAGGGTCGGGGCACGAGCAGTACTTC; V gene: TRBV9; clone size: NA; D gene: NA; J gene: TRBJ2-7
CDR3 protein: CASSPRENTEAFF; CDR3 DNA: TGTGCCAGCTCACCCAGGGAGAACACTGAAGCTTTCTTT; V gene: TRBV18; clone size: NA; D gene: NA; J gene: TRBJ1-1
CDR3 protein: CASSLVPGGGYEQYF; CDR3 DNA: TGTGCCAGCAGCTTAGTTCCGGGAGGCGGCTACGAGCAGTACTTC; V gene: TRBV7-9; clone size: NA; D gene: TRBD2; J gene: TRBJ2-7
CDR3 protein: CASSSTGTRAGELFF; CDR3 DNA: TGTGCCAGCAGCTCAACAGGGACGAGGGCCGGGGAGCTGTTTTTT; V gene: TRBV7-2; clone size: NA; D gene: NA; J gene: TRBJ2-2
CDR3 protein: CATFILGDRGYEQYF; CDR3 DNA: TGTGCCACCTTTATTTTAGGGGACAGGGGCTACGAGCAGTACTTC; V gene: TRBV27; clone size: many; D gene: TRBD1; J gene: TRBJ2-7